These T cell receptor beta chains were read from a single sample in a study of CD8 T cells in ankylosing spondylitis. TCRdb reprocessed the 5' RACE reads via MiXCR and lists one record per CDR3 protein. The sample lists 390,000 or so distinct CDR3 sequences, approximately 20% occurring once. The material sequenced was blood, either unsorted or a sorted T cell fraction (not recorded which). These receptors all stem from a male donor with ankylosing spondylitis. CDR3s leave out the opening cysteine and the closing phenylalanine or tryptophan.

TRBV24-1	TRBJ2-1	ATSRDSRNEQF
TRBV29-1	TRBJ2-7	SVGRGPFEQY
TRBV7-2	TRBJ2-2	ASSLMTSGTWELF
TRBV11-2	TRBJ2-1	ASSITSGRAYNEQF
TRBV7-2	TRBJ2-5	ASSLVGQGGLQETQY
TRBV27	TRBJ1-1	ASSSDLRSTEAF
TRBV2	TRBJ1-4	ASSRDRDDEKLF
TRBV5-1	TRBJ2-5	ASSAQAQETQY
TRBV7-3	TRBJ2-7	ASSLTGLTNYEQY
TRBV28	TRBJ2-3	ASRPNAKDTQY
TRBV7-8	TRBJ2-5	ASSLNGGGPGETQY
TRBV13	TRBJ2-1	ASSLGAGGRTYNEQF
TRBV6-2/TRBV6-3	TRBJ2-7	ASSRTTSGRLYEQY
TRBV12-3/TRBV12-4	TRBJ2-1	ASLDNYNEQF
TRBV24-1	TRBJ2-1	ATSDPGTGGRDEQF
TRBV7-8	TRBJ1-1	ASSLSAARTEAF
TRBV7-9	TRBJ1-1	ASSYSTGTTEAF
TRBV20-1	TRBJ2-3	SARAGTSGTDTQY
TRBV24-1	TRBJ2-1	ATTHGRREGSYNEQF
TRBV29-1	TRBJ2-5	SGVGMETQY
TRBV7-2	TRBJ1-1	ASSPPRVGAEAF
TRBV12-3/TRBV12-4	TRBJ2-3	ASSSFGFSTDTQY
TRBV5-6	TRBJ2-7	ASSQSTGSEQY
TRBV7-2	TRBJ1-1	ASSSTGSSNTEAF
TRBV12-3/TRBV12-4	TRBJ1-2	ASSYRDNYGYT
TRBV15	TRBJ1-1	ATSRDRGRNTEAF
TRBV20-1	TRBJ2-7	SASTSGGVREQY
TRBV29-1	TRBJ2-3	SVLESVSTDTQY
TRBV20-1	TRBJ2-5	SARASTSTRETQY
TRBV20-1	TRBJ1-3	SARDGAGGRNTIY
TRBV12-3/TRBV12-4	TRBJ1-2	ASSRGQGGGYT
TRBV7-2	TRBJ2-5	ASLLWVQETQY
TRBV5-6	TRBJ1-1	ASSSRTGVGNTEAF
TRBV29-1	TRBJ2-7	SVGPGEEQY
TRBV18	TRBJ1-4	ASSPLKPLNEKLF
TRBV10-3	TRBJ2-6	AITPDSAGANVLT
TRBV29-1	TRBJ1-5	SVADSNQPQH
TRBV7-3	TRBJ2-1	ASVGGNEQF
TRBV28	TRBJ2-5	ASGEGYQETQY
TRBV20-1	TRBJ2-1	SASGGQGQF
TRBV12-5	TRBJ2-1	ASGLADQREGNNEQF
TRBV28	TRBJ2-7	ASTPGATSSYEQY
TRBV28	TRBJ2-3	ATRSGRATDTQY
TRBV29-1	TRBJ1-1	SVVRFPEAF
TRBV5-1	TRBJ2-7	ASSLAQQYEQY
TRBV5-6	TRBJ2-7	ASSYPSRGTYEQY
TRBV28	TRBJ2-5	ASSLPTGYETQY
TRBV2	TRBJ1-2	ASGVSTGVYGYT
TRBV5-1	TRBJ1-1	ASSWGPQGEGTEAF
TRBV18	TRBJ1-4	ASSLWGQGNEKLF
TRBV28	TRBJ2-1	ASSPAKSYNEQF
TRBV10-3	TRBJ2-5	AIQAGKRETQY
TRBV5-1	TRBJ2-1	ASSIVASYNEQF
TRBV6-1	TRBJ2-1	ASRNLAGASYNEQF